The rows below give T cell receptor beta chains drawn from one sample of a study of T cells in Graves' hyperthyroidism and ophthalmopathy. TCRdb re-analysed the multiplex PCR reads in MiXCR, keeping a single row per CDR3 protein. Of 280,000 or so distinct CDR3 sequences listed, about 25% are singletons. The sequencing input was blood. These receptor sequences come from a man aged 35 to 55 with Graves' hyperthyroidism that later progressed to Graves' ophthalmopathy. The CDR3 runs from the conserved cysteine through the conserved F or W. Fields, in order: J gene, CDR3 length, V gene, CDR3 protein.

J: TRBJ2-7
length: 14
V: TRBV7-4
CDR3: CASSLVGGLGEQYF

J: TRBJ2-2
length: 15
V: TRBV12-3/TRBV12-4
CDR3: CAVRRDGANTGELFF

J: TRBJ1-1
length: 15
V: TRBV7-2
CDR3: CASSLTGGVNTEAFF

J: TRBJ2-5
length: 14
V: TRBV5-1
CDR3: CASMMTALQETQYF

J: TRBJ2-7
length: 16
V: TRBV4-1
CDR3: CASSYLWTGGSYEQYF

J: TRBJ2-6
length: 15
V: TRBV5-1
CDR3: CASSSVGAGANVLTF

J: TRBJ1-5
length: 14
V: TRBV4-1
CDR3: CASSQAGANQPQHF

J: TRBJ1-1
length: 11
V: TRBV3-1
CDR3: CASSQRRQTFF

J: TRBJ2-7
length: 14
V: TRBV2
CDR3: CASSEIGGKYEQYF

J: TRBJ1-1
length: 13
V: TRBV6-2/TRBV6-3
CDR3: CAAREGANTEAFF

J: TRBJ1-5
length: 15
V: TRBV4-1
CDR3: CASSQGPSGGQPQHF

J: TRBJ1-5
length: 14
V: TRBV24-1
CDR3: CATSDTGAVQPQHF

J: TRBJ2-1
length: 13
V: TRBV5-1
CDR3: CASSWGLAGGQFF

J: TRBJ2-7
length: 15
V: TRBV7-9
CDR3: CASSWGQGSFYEQYF

J: TRBJ2-7
length: 13
V: TRBV7-2
CDR3: CASRTDGTYEQYF

J: TRBJ2-7
length: 16
V: TRBV27
CDR3: CASSLTYHPADYEQYF

J: TRBJ1-3
length: 19
V: TRBV7-2
CDR3: CASSLWVDIERLSGNTIYF

J: TRBJ1-1
length: 14
V: TRBV6-5
CDR3: CASSYSDRGTEAFF

J: TRBJ1-2
length: 15
V: TRBV4-1
CDR3: CASSQEPGTNYGYTF

J: TRBJ2-2
length: 11
V: TRBV2
CDR3: CASSVYGELFF

J: TRBJ1-1
length: 14
V: TRBV15
CDR3: CATSRGGLNTEAFF

J: TRBJ2-2
length: 14
V: TRBV30
CDR3: CAWSVQITTGELFF

J: TRBJ2-2
length: 12
V: TRBV6-1
CDR3: CAGRADTGELFF

J: TRBJ2-7
length: 13
V: TRBV12-3/TRBV12-4
CDR3: CASSFAAAYEQYF

J: TRBJ1-2
length: 12
V: TRBV20-1
CDR3: CSARDSHYGYTF

J: TRBJ2-5
length: 16
V: TRBV7-2
CDR3: CASSPSGLAIQETQYF

J: TRBJ1-1
length: 13
V: TRBV12-3/TRBV12-4
CDR3: CASSNRGSTEAFF

J: TRBJ1-5
length: 17
V: TRBV4-1
CDR3: CASSREGPQGGNQPQHF

J: TRBJ2-5
length: 14
V: TRBV27
CDR3: CASSPPGLEETQYF

J: TRBJ1-6
length: 15
V: TRBV12-3/TRBV12-4
CDR3: CASSSGTASNSPLHF

J: TRBJ2-5
length: 15
V: TRBV6-1
CDR3: CASSLWGGRDETQYF

J: TRBJ2-7
length: 14
V: TRBV28
CDR3: CASHPTGASYEQYF

J: TRBJ1-1
length: 18
V: TRBV7-8
CDR3: CASSLVWGGTLMNTEAFF

J: TRBJ2-7
length: 14
V: TRBV12-3/TRBV12-4
CDR3: CASSLQGPTHEQYF

J: TRBJ2-7
length: 16
V: TRBV20-1
CDR3: CSAPHPGGRSSYEQYF

J: TRBJ2-2
length: 18
V: TRBV6-2/TRBV6-3
CDR3: CASSYRTSGRGGTGELFF

J: TRBJ2-5
length: 12
V: TRBV29-1
CDR3: CSVGGGEETQYF

J: TRBJ2-5
length: 11
V: TRBV6-2/TRBV6-3
CDR3: CASSYLGYQYF

J: TRBJ1-2
length: 14
V: TRBV11-3
CDR3: CASSLDAVFGGYTF

J: TRBJ1-1
length: 14
V: TRBV6-2/TRBV6-3
CDR3: CASSYSGLSTEAFF

J: TRBJ1-1
length: 16
V: TRBV20-1
CDR3: CSARDIQTGPGTEAFF

J: TRBJ2-5
length: 13
V: TRBV29-1
CDR3: CSVESSRRETQYF

J: TRBJ1-1
length: 13
V: TRBV11-2
CDR3: CASSSYGEAEAFF